The source of this TCR beta chain is a study of early T cells in non-severe SARS-CoV-2 infection. CDR3 length: 15 amino acids. V lost 3 bases and J lost 4, with 16 bases in between. CDR1 SGHRS and CDR2 YFSETQ come from the germline V gene. One entry per CDR3 protein, called by TCRdb with MiXCR from the 5' RACE reads. The repertoire holds roughly 58,000 distinct CDR3 sequences, with around a tenth as singletons. The clonotype comes from an adult who was a healthcare worker with PCR-confirmed SARS-CoV-2 infection or an uninfected control (not recorded which). The V and J genes are TRBV5-1 and TRBJ2-5; D possibly uses TRBD1 or TRBD2 (5 bases each). Sequenced sample: whole blood. The CDR3 is CASSWGSPGRETQYF. CDR3 sequence (DNA): TGCGCCAGCAGCTGGGGGTCTCCTGGACGAGAGACCCAGTACTTC.